Below are 13 T cell receptor beta chains sequenced from a single sample in a study of CD8 T cells in ankylosing spondylitis. One entry per CDR3 protein results from TCRdb running MiXCR on the 5' RACE reads. The sample contains some 150,000 distinct CDR3 sequences, around 10% of which appear only once. Input material: blood, either unsorted or a sorted T cell fraction (not recorded which). These TCRs come from a female donor with ankylosing spondylitis or in good health (not recorded which).

This clonotype was seen at least ten times. The chain joins TRBV20-1 to TRBJ1-1; possible D gene TRBD1, 5 bases. Germline-derived CDR1 and CDR2 are DFQATT and SNEGSKA (reference sequence). The CDR3 contains 13 residues. Trimming stripped 5 bases from V and 1 base from J, with 11 bases between. The CDR3 DNA reads TGCAGTGCTTCTGGGGGGAGGAACACTGAAGCTTTCTTT. Translated, it gives CSASGGRNTEAFF.

This clonotype was recorded many times. The chain employs TRBV7-2 and TRBJ2-2; no firm D call. V gave up 1 base and J gave up 5 bases, with 8 bases separating them. Looked up from germline, CDR1 is SGHTA and CDR2 is FQGNSA. This CDR3 has 14 amino acids. The DNA for the CDR3 is TGTGCCAGCAGCTTAGAAACAGCGACCGGGGAGCTGTTTTTT. Protein sequence: CASSLETATGELFF.

This clonotype appeared many times. The chain is built from TRBV28 and TRBJ2-1, with D perhaps TRBD1 or TRBD2 (6 bases each). The CDR3 runs to 18 residues. The germline CDR1 and CDR2 sequences are MDHEN and SYDVKM. V was pared by 3 bases and J by 7 bases, with 25 bases between. The CDR3 region is CASSFQGGLPRWENEQFF. The CDR3 DNA reads TGTGCCAGCAGTTTCCAAGGGGGACTTCCTCGGTGGGAGAATGAGCAGTTCTTC. Drawing the rest from reference TRBV28 and TRBJ2-1, the complete variable domain is DVKVTQSSRYLVKRTGEKVFLECVQDMDHENMFWYRQDPGLGLRLIYFSYDVKMKEKGDIPEGYSVSREKKERFSLILESASTNQTSMYLCASSFQGGLPRWENEQFFGPGTRLTVL.

This clonotype was recorded many times. The rearrangement joins TRBV18 to TRBJ2-1; D is perhaps TRBD1 (5 bases). The CDR3 extends over 15 amino acids. V lost 3 bases to trimming and J lost 6 bases, with 15 bases between them. Germline CDR1 is KGHSH and CDR2 is LQKENI. CDR3 sequence (DNA): TGTGCCAGCTCACCGGGGCAGGGCCCGGGCAATGAGCAGTTCTTC. Translated: CASSPGQGPGNEQFF.

V and J are TRBV7-2 and TRBJ2-7; 11 nucleotides align to TRBD2. There are 16 residues in the CDR3. V lost 4 bases to trimming and J lost 2 bases; unmatched junction nucleotides: 7. Germline-derived CDR1 and CDR2 are SGHTA and FQGNSA. This chain's CDR3 is CASSWETSGGPYEQYF. The CDR3 region has the DNA TGTGCCAGCAGCTGGGAAACTAGCGGGGGACCCTACGAGCAGTACTTC.

This clonotype was observed many times. The chain links TRBV5-6 to TRBJ2-2, with TRBD2 matching over 11 bases. Per germline, CDR1 SGHDT and CDR2 YYEEEE. V gave up 4 bases and J gave up 5 bases; unmatched junction bases: 4. The CDR3 is 15 amino acids. The CDR3 loop reads CASSQRLAGTGELFF. The CDR3 DNA follows: TGTGCCAGCAGCCAGAGACTAGCGGGAACCGGGGAGCTGTTTTTT.

This clonotype was detected ten times or more. The J gene is TRBJ2-1, the V gene TRBV9, with D uncertain. CDR1 and CDR2 from the germline V gene are SGDLS and YYNGEE. Trimming removed 2 bases from V and 1 base from J, with 7 bases in between. This CDR3 region has 14 residues. DNA of the CDR3: TGTGCCAGCAGCGTTTCTAGTTCCTACAATGAGCAGTTCTTC. This translates into CASSVSSSYNEQFF.

There are many counts of this clonotype. This chain links TRBV7-2 with TRBJ2-3, with D perhaps matching TRBD2 (6 bases). Per the germline V gene, CDR1 is SGHTA and CDR2 is FQGNSA. The germline V and J ends were trimmed by 4 bases and 4 bases, with 9 bases remaining between them. The length of the CDR3 is 13 residues. The CDR3 loop is CASSSGVSDTQYF. The CDR3 DNA is TGTGCCAGCAGCTCGGGGGTGTCAGATACGCAGTATTTT.

The rearrangement links TRBV2 to TRBJ2-1, with TRBD2 identical over 7 bases. This CDR3 has 13 residues. The ends lost 7 bases at V and 8 bases at J; junction bases unmatched: 8. CDR1 and CDR2 (germline): SNHLY, FYNNEI. As DNA, the CDR3 is TGTGCCAGCAAGGGCGGGAGTTCCTATGAGCAGTTCTTC. It codes for CASKGGSSYEQFF.

In its sample, this clonotype was seen many times. V and J are TRBV5-4 and TRBJ2-5; D remains ambiguous. The germline V and J ends were trimmed by 1 base and 4 bases, with 8 bases remaining between them. There are 13 residues in the CDR3. The germline CDR1 and CDR2 sequences are SGHNT and YYREEE (reference sequence). In DNA, the CDR3 is TGTGCCAGCAGCTTGTCAGCTTCAGAGACCCAGTACTTC. Amino acids: CASSLSASETQYF.

This clonotype has only a few counts. The chain has TRBV11-2 and TRBJ2-2, with D uncertain. Germline V gene lookup returns CDR1 SGHAT and CDR2 FQNNGV. CDR3 length equals 13 residues. Trimming shortened V by 5 bases and J by 3 bases, and 7 bases separated the two germline ends. Written as DNA, the CDR3 is TGTGCCAGCAGCAAGCCGGACACCGGGGAGCTGTTTTTT. Translation gives CASSKPDTGELFF.

Concerning this clonotype itself: This could be a read error, since a much larger clone is one nucleotide away. This sequence joins TRBV18 and TRBJ2-4; D gene uncertain. V lost 2 bases, J lost 3 bases, and 8 bases lay in between. Germline loops: CDR1 KGHSH, CDR2 LQKENI. The length of the CDR3 is 14 residues. The CDR3 coding sequence is TGTGCCAGCTCACCAGGAAAGCTCAAAAACATTCAGTACTTC. Protein sequence: CASSPGKLKNIQYF.

The chain uses TRBV10-1 and TRBJ2-2; 9 nucleotides line up with TRBD2. Germline CDR1 WNHNN, CDR2 SYGVQD (reference sequence). This CDR3 contains 15 residues. Trimming took 5 bases from V and 6 from J; bases not matched to a gene: 7. DNA for the CDR3: TGCGCCAGCAGTACCCTAGCGGGGATTCCCGGGGAGCTGTTTTTT. Its translation: CASSTLAGIPGELFF.